This T cell receptor beta chain was obtained from a study of cytomegalovirus exposure and HLA in healthy donors. Germline V gene sequence: CDR1 MNHEY, CDR2 SVGAGI. Losses at the gene ends were 5 bases for V and 0 bases for J; bases not matched to a gene: 6. The CDR3 is 15 amino acids. In the PCR, 60 Vbeta and 13 Jbeta primers were used. The protocol was immunoSEQ multiplex PCR, while the TCRdb copy is restricted to in-frame clones and leaves out a portion. The data hold about 170,000 clones, with about 85% observed a single time. The chain links TRBV6-5 to TRBJ1-2; 7 bases match TRBD1. The sample consisted of PBMCs. This TCR derives from a boy aged 2 to 9 in good health and CMV-seronegative. DNA of the CDR3: TGTGCCAGCAGTACGGACAGGACAGCTAACTATGGCTACACCTTC. Translating gives CASSTDRTANYGYTF.